The 29 T cell receptor beta chains given below trace back to one sample, sequenced in a study of blood T cell repertoires in COVID-19. Profiling relied on immunoSEQ multiplex PCR, and the TCRdb table lists in-frame clones only, not all of them. The sample records 190,000 or so clones, roughly 80% being singletons. The specimen sequenced was peripheral blood. The receptor set was obtained from a man in his forties or fifties who had recovered from COVID-19.

The chain is built from TRBV5-1 and TRBJ1-1, with 8 bases identical to TRBD1. The germline V gene encodes CDR1 SGHRS and CDR2 YFSETQ. This CDR3 is 13 amino acids long. The V segment lost 8 bases and the J segment 1 base; nucleotides outside the gene matches: 4. The CDR3 DNA follows: TGCGCCAGTTTGGGGACAGGGAACACTGAAGCTTTCTTT. Translation: CASLGTGNTEAFF.

DNA for the CDR3: TGTGCCAGCAGCTTGGGACAGGGGAAGGATGGCTACACCTTC. Its protein product is CASSLGQGKDGYTF. The chain has TRBV7-9 and TRBJ1-2; 10 nucleotides align to TRBD1. J gave up 6 bases and V 3 bases, and 4 bases lay outside the gene matches. This CDR3 spans 14 amino acids. Germline values: CDR1 SEHNR, CDR2 FQNEAQ (reference sequence).

This chain uses TRBV5-4 with TRBJ1-6; 10 nucleotides agree with TRBD1. V lost 3 bases and J lost 8; bases outside the gene matches: 8. This CDR3 has 16 amino acids. Per the germline V gene, CDR1 is SGHNT and CDR2 is YYREEE (reference sequence). CDR3 nucleotides: TGTGCCAGCAGCTCAAGGGACAGGGGCATCGATTCACCCCTCCACTTT. Encoded protein: CASSSRDRGIDSPLHF.

This sequence joins TRBV14 and TRBJ2-1, with TRBD2 as a possible D gene (6 bases). Germline V gene lookup returns CDR1 SGHDN and CDR2 FVKESK. This CDR3 is built from 18 residues. Trimming pared 2 bases from V and 7 bases from J, leaving 24 bases between. Here the CDR3 DNA reads TGTGCCAGCAGCCAATTTGAGTCCAGGACTATAGATCTTAATGAGCAGTTCTTC. Residues: CASSQFESRTIDLNEQFF.

The rearrangement uses TRBV9 and TRBJ2-1, with 9 bases identical to TRBD1. Germline CDR1 is SGDLS and CDR2 is YYNGEE. CDR3 length: 15 amino acids. V was clipped by 0 bases and J by 6 bases; unmatched bases: 4. In nucleotides, the CDR3 is TGTGCCAGCAGCGTAGCGGGACAGGGTTTCAATGAGCAGTTCTTC. This translates into CASSVAGQGFNEQFF.

This chain links TRBV6-6 with TRBJ2-7; 11 bases are a match to TRBD1. CDR1 MNHNY and CDR2 SVGAGI come from the germline V gene (reference sequence). There are 15 residues in the CDR3. V was pared by 6 bases and J by 2 bases, with 6 bases of the junction left unmatched. In DNA form, the CDR3 reads TGTGCCAGCAGCTGGGGACAGGGGGGAGCCTACGAGCAGTACTTC. Its translation is CASSWGQGGAYEQYF.

The chain links TRBV5-4 to TRBJ1-6, with D possibly being TRBD1 (5 bases). Between the trimmed V and J ends, which lost 2 bases and 7 bases, there was a span of 22 bases. Germline V gene data show CDR1 as SGHNT and CDR2 as YYREEE (reference sequence). The CDR3 sequence is 18 residues long. CDR3 protein: CASSFKGQGGFPNSPLHF. In DNA, the CDR3 is TGTGCCAGCAGCTTCAAGGGGCAGGGAGGCTTTCCGAATTCACCCCTCCACTTT.

The CDR3 here is CASSLARKSDTQYF. CDR3 DNA: TGTGCCAGCAGCTTAGCGAGAAAGTCAGATACGCAGTATTTT. V is TRBV7-3 and J is TRBJ2-3; unclear D gene. Germline V gives CDR1 SGHTA, CDR2 FQGTGA. Trimming took 2 bases from V and 4 from J, leaving 10 bases between them. The CDR3 extends over 14 amino acids.

This chain joins TRBV4-2 and TRBJ2-3, with D possibly TRBD2 on 5 matching bases. With 1 base removed from V and 0 bases from J, the gap between germline ends came to 11 bases. Germline CDR1 LGHNA, CDR2 YNFKEQ. The CDR3 is 16 residues long. The CDR3 here is CASSQGLMTSTDTQYF. The CDR3 DNA reads TGTGCCAGCAGCCAAGGACTAATGACTAGCACAGATACGCAGTATTTT.

This rearrangement joins TRBV11-3 to TRBJ2-3, with 8 bases lining up with TRBD2. CDR3 length: 15 amino acids. CDR1 SGHNT and CDR2 YENEEA come from the germline V gene. V lost 5 bases to trimming and J lost 6 bases; unmatched junction nucleotides: 10. Written as DNA, the CDR3 is TGTGCCAGCAGCCCCGGGACTAGGCCCGGCGATACGCAGTATTTT. Protein product: CASSPGTRPGDTQYF.

The genes are TRBV6-5 and TRBJ2-1; D is perhaps TRBD2 (6 bases). The V end was cut by 8 bases, the J end by 6 bases, with 17 bases between. In germline, CDR1 is MNHEY, CDR2 SVGAGI. The CDR3 contains 14 residues. DNA of the CDR3: TGTGCCAGCTGGTCCGGGAGTCATGGCAATGAGCAGTTCTTC. This translates into CASWSGSHGNEQFF.

The rearrangement links TRBV6-5 to TRBJ1-3; unclear D gene. Trimming removed 8 bases at V and 0 bases at J, with 11 bases between. The CDR3 covers 14 residues. Germline CDR1 reads MNHEY; CDR2 reads SVGAGI. CDR3 bases: TGTGCCAGCGATCTAGGTGCCTCTGGAAACACCATATATTTT. This sequence encodes CASDLGASGNTIYF.

The genes are TRBV30 and TRBJ2-7, with TRBD2 identical over 8 bases. From germline, CDR1 is GTSNPN and CDR2 SVGIG (reference sequence). Trimming cost V 3 bases and J 3 bases; bases outside gene matches: 4. This CDR3 spans 13 amino acids. The CDR3 DNA reads TGTGCCTGGAGGTCGGGAGGGCTCTACGAGCAGTACTTC. Its translation: CAWRSGGLYEQYF.

This clone was detected only a few times. The chain employs TRBV6-5 and TRBJ1-1, with TRBD1 identical over 8 bases. The length of the CDR3 is 16 residues. Germline assignment: CDR1 MNHEY and CDR2 SVGAGI. V gave up 2 bases and J gave up 1 base; unmatched junction bases: 6. CDR3: CASSYGVGTGNTEAFF. As DNA, the CDR3 is TGTGCCAGCAGTTACGGAGTCGGGACAGGGAACACTGAAGCTTTCTTT.

The chain joins TRBV19 to TRBJ2-5, with 7 bases aligning to TRBD2. The CDR3 consists of 13 residues. Germline trimming cut 4 bases from V and 14 bases from J; bases unmatched to any gene: 13. Germline CDR1 is LNHDA and CDR2 is SQIVND (reference sequence). CDR3 loop: CASSSGLWGGSYF. CDR3 coding DNA: TGTGCCAGTAGTAGCGGGCTATGGGGCGGGAGTTACTTC.

This clone turned up a few times. CDR3 loop: CASSPGTGLSYEQYF. Here the CDR3 DNA reads TGTGCCAGCTCCCCCGGGACAGGGCTCTCCTACGAGCAGTACTTC. V gene TRBV18 combines with J gene TRBJ2-7, with TRBD1 identical over 9 bases. The CDR3 runs 15 residues. The V segment lost 6 bases and the J segment 0 bases; nucleotides outside the gene matches: 6. Germline values: CDR1 KGHSH, CDR2 LQKENI.

In this sample, this clone turned up once. This chain uses TRBV3-1 (or the pseudogene TRBV3-2) with TRBJ2-1; 7 nucleotides match TRBD2. After removal of 1 base from V and 3 bases from J, the junction contained 3 bases not matched to a gene. The CDR3 length is 15 residues. Germline loops: CDR1 LGHDT, CDR2 YNNKEL (reference sequence). The CDR3 loop is CASSQVGGSYNEQFF. The CDR3 region has the DNA TGTGCCAGCAGCCAAGTGGGGGGGAGCTACAATGAGCAGTTCTTC.

This clone was detected only once. This chain links TRBV24-1 with TRBJ2-2; D is possibly TRBD2 (6 bases). The CDR3 runs 14 residues. Germline V gives CDR1 KGHDR, CDR2 SFDVKD. Trimming shortened V by 8 bases and J by 4 bases, and 13 bases separated the two germline ends. The CDR3 spells CATIITGATGELFF. CDR3 sequence (DNA): TGTGCCACCATAATCACGGGAGCCACCGGGGAGCTGTTTTTT.

The table lists this clone with a few counts. The genes are TRBV5-4 and TRBJ1-1; 8 bases align to TRBD1. This CDR3 is 14 amino acids long. V was clipped by 4 bases and J by 1 base; unmatched bases: 3. Germline V lookup: CDR1 SGHNT, CDR2 YYREEE (reference sequence). CDR3 DNA: TGTGCCAGCAGCCCTGGACAGGGGAACACTGAAGCTTTCTTT. Protein product: CASSPGQGNTEAFF.

This clone showed up just a few times. This chain links TRBV19 with TRBJ2-3; D is perhaps TRBD1 (6 bases). This CDR3 is 14 amino acids long. Germline lookup yields CDR1 LNHDA and CDR2 SQIVND (reference sequence). Trimming removed 5 bases at V and 4 bases at J, with 13 bases between. As DNA, the CDR3 is TGTGCCAGTAGTCCCCAAGCAGGGGCAGATACGCAGTATTTT. Translated, it gives CASSPQAGADTQYF.

The chain links TRBV5-4 to TRBJ2-4; D ambiguous. Germline lookup yields CDR1 SGHNT and CDR2 YYREEE (reference sequence). CDR3 length: 13 amino acids. V gave up 2 bases and J gave up 4 bases, with 7 bases separating them. The CDR3 here is CASSFKEKNIQYF. The CDR3 DNA sequence: TGTGCCAGCAGCTTTAAGGAGAAAAACATTCAGTACTTC.

The chain joins TRBV7-8 to TRBJ1-3; TRBD1 might be the D (5 bases). The CDR3 spans 15 residues. In germline, CDR1 is SGHVS, CDR2 FQNEAQ. The V gene lost 1 base and the J gene lost 0 bases, with 7 bases spanning the gap. The CDR3 sequence is CASSLGGSSGNTIYF. DNA of the CDR3: TGTGCCAGCAGCTTAGGGGGCAGCTCTGGAAACACCATATATTTT. Full variable domain (missing parts from reference TRBV7-8 and TRBJ1-3): GAGVSQSPRYKVAKRGQDVALRCDPISGHVSLFWYQQALGQGPEFLTYFQNEAQLDKSGLPSDRFFAERPEGSVSTLKIQRTQQEDSAVYLCASSLGGSSGNTIYFGEGSWLTVV.

V is TRBV7-9 and J is TRBJ2-7; D is ambiguous. CDR1 and CDR2 from the germline V gene are SEHNR and FQNEAQ (reference sequence). CDR3 length equals 13 residues. V lost 3 bases to trimming and J lost 2 bases, with 8 bases between them. The CDR3 DNA is TGTGCCAGCAGCTTTACAGTAGCCTACGAGCAGTACTTC. It is translated as CASSFTVAYEQYF.

The chain employs TRBV19 and TRBJ2-4; D ambiguous. The CDR3 runs 17 residues. Trimming removed 2 bases from V and 2 bases from J, with 16 bases in between. CDR1 and CDR2 (germline): LNHDA, SQIVND (reference sequence). The CDR3 spells CASSILTGSNTKNIQYF. DNA of the CDR3: TGTGCCAGTAGTATACTTACTGGTTCGAATACCAAAAACATTCAGTACTTC.

The rearrangement uses TRBV7-2 and TRBJ1-6; D unresolved. The CDR3 runs to 15 residues. Germline V gives CDR1 SGHTA, CDR2 FQGNSA. V lost 1 base and J 7 bases, leaving 11 bases between the germline ends. CDR3 DNA: TGTGCCAGCAGCTTAGGTCAGGTTTGGAATTCACCCCTCCACTTT. Protein: CASSLGQVWNSPLHF. The whole variable domain, remainder taken from reference TRBV7-2 and TRBJ1-6, is GAGVSQSPSNKVTEKGKDVELRCDPISGHTALYWYRQSLGQGLEFLIYFQGNSAPDKSGLPSDRFSAERTGGSVSTLTIQRTQQEDSAVYLCASSLGQVWNSPLHFGNGTRLTVT.

The gene calls are TRBV10-3 and TRBJ1-5; 8 bases line up with TRBD1. Trimming removed 0 bases from V and 2 bases from J; junction bases left unmatched: 3. CDR1 and CDR2 (germline): ENHRY, SYGVKD. The CDR3 is made up of 16 amino acids. Here the CDR3 DNA reads TGTGCCATCAGTGAGTCGGAGACAGGGGGCAATCAGCCCCAGCATTTT. Protein product: CAISESETGGNQPQHF.

The V and J genes are TRBV5-1 and TRBJ1-1, with 12 positions matching TRBD1. The CDR3 has 16 residues. V was clipped by 4 bases and J by 5 bases; unmatched bases: 9. Germline CDR1 is SGHRS and CDR2 is YFSETQ. The CDR3 nucleotides read TGCGCCAGCAGCACGGGGACAGGGGGCAGGTTGACTGAAGCTTTCTTT. Its protein is CASSTGTGGRLTEAFF.

The CDR3 region is CASSQDLGLAGTTDTQYF. The CDR3 bases are TGCGCCAGCAGCCAAGATTTAGGACTAGCGGGAACCACAGATACGCAGTATTTT. The chain is built from TRBV4-1 and TRBJ2-3, with 12 positions matching TRBD2. Unmatched junction bases numbered 6, after V lost 0 bases and J lost 2 bases. Germline CDR1 MGHRA, CDR2 YSYEKL. This CDR3 has 18 residues.

The chain uses TRBV2 and TRBJ1-5, with D possibly matching TRBD1 (5 bases). From germline, CDR1 is SNHLY and CDR2 FYNNEI. The CDR3 has 13 residues. Trimming cost V 4 bases and J 7 bases, with 11 bases left between them. The CDR3 sequence: CASSAREGQPQHF. CDR3 coding DNA: TGTGCCAGCAGTGCTAGGGAGGGGCAGCCCCAGCATTTT.